Listed below are T cell receptor beta chains from one sample, sequenced in a study of blood T cells in healthy people across ages. From the 5' RACE reads, TCRdb called clonotypes with MiXCR, one entry per CDR3 protein. The sample consists of about 1.7 million distinct CDR3 sequences, about 28% of them appearing once. The sample was blood. The receptors were sampled from a woman aged 25 to 45 in good health. The conserved cysteine and the conserved F or W are not part of the CDR3 here.

j_gene: TRBJ2-1; v_gene: TRBV5-1; CDR3aa: ASSPGQGLYNEQF
j_gene: TRBJ2-2; v_gene: TRBV4-1; CDR3aa: ASSADGAAELF
j_gene: TRBJ1-1; v_gene: TRBV5-1; CDR3aa: ASSNTGEPLNTEAF
j_gene: TRBJ2-3; v_gene: TRBV9; CDR3aa: ASSPRPGLERLADTQY
j_gene: TRBJ1-1; v_gene: TRBV3-1; CDR3aa: ASSHWGGMNTEAF
j_gene: TRBJ2-4; v_gene: TRBV4-3; CDR3aa: ASSPRARHIQY
j_gene: TRBJ1-2; v_gene: TRBV28; CDR3aa: ASRKFGVEGGIGYT
j_gene: TRBJ1-5; v_gene: TRBV29-1; CDR3aa: SVGDRGPGQPQH
j_gene: TRBJ2-3; v_gene: TRBV20-1; CDR3aa: SASRLAGADTQY
j_gene: TRBJ2-7; v_gene: TRBV7-2; CDR3aa: ASSSTSGGAYEQY
j_gene: TRBJ1-2; v_gene: TRBV20-1; CDR3aa: SARRERGLGYT
j_gene: TRBJ2-7; v_gene: TRBV7-9; CDR3aa: ASSLSESEQY
j_gene: TRBJ2-7; v_gene: TRBV27; CDR3aa: ASRTTSGRTGEQY
j_gene: TRBJ2-1; v_gene: TRBV24-1; CDR3aa: ATSESPNRNEQF
j_gene: TRBJ2-4; v_gene: TRBV4-3; CDR3aa: ASSQGSPAGVPLTKNIQY
j_gene: TRBJ2-7; v_gene: TRBV28; CDR3aa: ASSVGSGARYEQY
j_gene: TRBJ2-6; v_gene: TRBV18; CDR3aa: ASSQTSGANVLT
j_gene: NA; v_gene: TRBV10-2; CDR3aa: ASSEGRGTGTTRSEQY
j_gene: TRBJ1-4; v_gene: TRBV7-2; CDR3aa: ACSPALMFNEKLF
j_gene: TRBJ2-1; v_gene: TRBV27; CDR3aa: ASSQRRVDPRYNEQF
j_gene: TRBJ2-7; v_gene: TRBV11-2; CDR3aa: ASSRPSSGGYNEQY
j_gene: TRBJ2-7; v_gene: TRBV4-3; CDR3aa: ASSQDRREDEQY
j_gene: TRBJ2-3; v_gene: TRBV2; CDR3aa: ASTPRSSGITDTQY
j_gene: TRBJ2-2; v_gene: TRBV7-6; CDR3aa: ASSLIQGRDAGELF
j_gene: NA; v_gene: TRBV21-1; CDR3aa: ASSAGQGVGEQY
j_gene: TRBJ2-3; v_gene: TRBV2; CDR3aa: ASAAMAGDTQY
j_gene: TRBJ1-6; v_gene: TRBV6-6; CDR3aa: ASSYVGQGVSPLH
j_gene: TRBJ2-7; v_gene: TRBV20-1; CDR3aa: SAQPGTSGSHEQY
j_gene: TRBJ1-5; v_gene: TRBV6-2/TRBV6-3; CDR3aa: ASNARGNQPQH
j_gene: TRBJ2-7; v_gene: TRBV3-1; CDR3aa: ASSHDPDRSGEQY
j_gene: TRBJ1-5; v_gene: TRBV15; CDR3aa: ATSSQSEGQPQH
j_gene: TRBJ1-4; v_gene: TRBV7-9; CDR3aa: ASSLSRSGQGANEKLF
j_gene: TRBJ1-5; v_gene: TRBV18; CDR3aa: ASSPQGAYQPQH
j_gene: TRBJ2-7; v_gene: TRBV6-5; CDR3aa: ASSTDGYEQY
j_gene: TRBJ2-1; v_gene: TRBV7-2; CDR3aa: ASSQLKPAGDRDKGEQF
j_gene: TRBJ2-1; v_gene: TRBV7-3; CDR3aa: ASSPTGGTDEQF
j_gene: TRBJ2-1; v_gene: TRBV7-3; CDR3aa: ASSAQTGDNEQF
j_gene: TRBJ2-7; v_gene: TRBV11-2; CDR3aa: ASRVVTGINYEQY
j_gene: TRBJ2-7; v_gene: TRBV12-3/TRBV12-4; CDR3aa: ASSALLQHLENSYEQY
j_gene: TRBJ2-1; v_gene: TRBV2; CDR3aa: ASSEPRGGGSREQF
j_gene: TRBJ2-3; v_gene: TRBV18; CDR3aa: ASSREAGTGTDTQY
j_gene: TRBJ2-2; v_gene: TRBV4-3; CDR3aa: ASSQSGTGELF
j_gene: TRBJ2-1; v_gene: TRBV6-1; CDR3aa: ASSRGRQGVVLQSDEQF
j_gene: TRBJ2-7; v_gene: TRBV6-2/TRBV6-3; CDR3aa: ASSYSPDPFDEQY
j_gene: TRBJ2-3; v_gene: TRBV11-2; CDR3aa: ASSPYVRDTQY
j_gene: TRBJ2-3; v_gene: TRBV27; CDR3aa: ASSTRSGLAGGTDTQY
j_gene: TRBJ2-3; v_gene: TRBV5-1; CDR3aa: ASTPSGGIQDTQY